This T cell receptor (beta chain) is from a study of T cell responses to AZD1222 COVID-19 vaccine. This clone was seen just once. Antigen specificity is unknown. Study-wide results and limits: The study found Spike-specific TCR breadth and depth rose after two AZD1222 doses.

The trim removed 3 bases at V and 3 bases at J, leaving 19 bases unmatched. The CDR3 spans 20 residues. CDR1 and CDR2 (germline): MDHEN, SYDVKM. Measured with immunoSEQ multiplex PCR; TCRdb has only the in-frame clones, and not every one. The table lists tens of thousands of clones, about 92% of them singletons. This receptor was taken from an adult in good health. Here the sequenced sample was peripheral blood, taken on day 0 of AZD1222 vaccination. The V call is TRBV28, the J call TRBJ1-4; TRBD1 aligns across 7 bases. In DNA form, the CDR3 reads TGTGCCAGCAGTTTCCCTTTTGGGACTTACCAGGGGGTCCCTAATGAAAAACTGTTTTTT. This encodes CASSFPFGTYQGVPNEKLFF.